Below, one TCR beta chain is given with its context. Which antigen it targets is not known. It has no much larger one-base neighbor in the sample; base qualities were not kept. The data originate from a study of cytomegalovirus exposure and HLA in healthy donors (dated by TCRdb to 2016 to 2017). The study in broad terms: According to an earlier analysis of 550 to 750 of the donors, some 180 million T cells yielded 117 million unique TCR beta sequences and less than 300 Gb of sequence data. Class I and class II HLA loci were covered by the typing at four-digit resolution. A later genetic analysis used genome-wide SNP genotypes for about three fifths of the 666 donors, treating that subset as a discovery cohort. Every repertoire in the discovery cohort had been generated on one and the same sequencing platform. To study patterns of TCR occurrence, a later analysis re-analyzed previously published TCR beta repertoires from several hundred donors and added high-resolution HLA genotyping. In the later analysis, no new phenotypic data were used to find candidate immune exposures; instead, reliance was placed on TCR beta sequences and their occurrence across donors. Besides the first cohort of more than 650 subjects, a separate validation cohort made up of 120 different subjects was used. Among about 370 genotyped donors of the cohort, an average of approximately 240,000 unique TCR beta nucleotide sequences was sequenced per donor, of which about 20% were non-productive. An earlier analysis of 587 of the donors used high-throughput TCR beta sequencing to judge whether each TCR beta V gene segment behaved as functional or pseudogenic. Because of strong linkage in the cohort, roughly five DR-DQ haplotypes were treated as single units for association and clustering. The aim of the study was to test whether cataloging public T cell receptors could identify signatures of past pathogen exposure. The number of donors typed differed by locus, with about 629-640 for A, B, C, DRB1 and DQB1, about 500 for DQA1, 600 to 610 for DPA1, and 400 to 490 for DPB1. Donor age, sex, ethnicity and CMV serostatus were compiled alongside the repertoire data. Using immunosequencing, the study profiled T cell repertoires from roughly 650 subjects and related those repertoires to cytomegalovirus serostatus. Around 300 gigabases of sequencing data and tens of millions of unique TCR sequences were included in an early release covering about 620 HLA-typed donors. Of the roughly 400 genotyped donors, 81% were placed in the genetic ancestry cluster associated with self-reported Caucasian donors. To predict cytomegalovirus infection status, the study combined high-throughput TCR immunosequencing, statistical association of individual TCRs with disease status, and machine learning. Results the study describes overall, beyond this receptor: Several of the top co-occurrence clusters appeared to be linked to parvovirus B19, influenza, CMV and Epstein-Barr virus, according to a later analysis. A later analysis associated about 16,000 TCR beta sequences with specific HLA alleles at a false discovery rate of 0.05. Roughly uniform sequencing depth across donors was assumed in presence/absence analyses, although this assumption may not hold. In a later analysis, TCR association rates were found to vary across HLA loci, with the most associated TCRs seen for DRB1 alleles and the fewest for HLA-C alleles. In a later genetic analysis, a missense DCLRE1C variant was associated with V-gene and J-gene trimming of TCR beta chains, and the association was replicated in an independent cohort. In both the original and validation cohorts, the classifier was reported to diagnose cytomegalovirus status with high specificity and sensitivity. A cluster of highly shared sequence variants was judged likely to represent a technical artifact of the sequencing pipeline. Assigning TCR associations to individual alleles was difficult when HLA alleles, especially DR and DQ, strongly co-occurred. The authors suggested that the approach could potentially be generalized to other disease states and immunological phenotypes. The cohort was sequenced for TCR beta chains only, and without alpha or paired-chain data the features that could be detected were limited. Because some donors lacked HLA typing at each locus, the association tests relied only on the typed subset. Compared with equally common non-associated chains, HLA-associated TCR beta chains in a later analysis were more clonally expanded and had lower generation probabilities. Across donors, most TCR sequences were observed very rarely, whereas some public TCRs were present in many individuals. The only immune exposure information available for the cohort was CMV serostatus. A further reported finding was that TCR beta sequences accurately predicted the HLA-A and HLA-B alleles for most subjects in the first cohort. Broadly in line with IMGT annotations, most TCR beta V segments showed up in productive rearrangements about 87% or about 30% of the time in an earlier analysis of 587 of the donors. Because counts were too low, more than 15 rarely observed V segments, including chromosome 9 orphons, were excluded from the earlier analysis of around 590 of the donors. A total of 164 TCR beta chains were listed by the study as associated with cytomegalovirus. A later analysis found that most CMV-associated TCR beta chains appeared HLA-restricted, with HLA associations seemingly driven largely by CMV exposure. A later genetic analysis reported fewer N-insertions in productive TCRs among donors in an Asian-associated ancestry cluster than the roughly 640-donor mean. A few of the identified cytomegalovirus-associated TCR beta chains were confirmed in vitro to be specific for cytomegalovirus antigens. Correlated functional status among segregating V segments might be attributable to linkage disequilibrium, but an unknown experimental factor could not be ruled out.

The cohort consisted of 650 to 700 healthy bone marrow donors. At the time of sampling, all cohort members were nominally healthy, though unrecorded immune exposures were likely present. The donor tested CMV seronegative, placing the donor among the roughly 400 seronegative members of the cohort. Every donor gave a peripheral blood sample, and the peripheral blood mononuclear cells from that sample were used for TCR beta sequencing. The Qiagen DNeasy Blood Extraction Kit was used to extract genomic DNA from the blood cell samples. The library was obtained by the immunoSEQ multiplex PCR assay. A mixture of 60 forward primers for TCR Vbeta segments and 13 reverse primers for TCR Jbeta segments was used in the multiplex PCR. The CDR3 region of rearranged TCR beta genes was amplified from genomic DNA by a multiplex PCR assay. The amplified TCR beta libraries were sequenced on the Illumina HiSeq System as 87-base-pair reads. For the original study's pipeline: In a later analysis, around 80 million unique TCR beta chains were counted across the roughly 670 repertoires, and roughly 9.9 million of these chains were shared by at least two donors. Raw reads were error-corrected and collapsed into unique sequences with a nearest-neighbor algorithm that merged closely related sequences to remove PCR and sequencing errors. Alignment of CDR3 sequences to IMGT reference sequences was used to assign V, D and J gene segments. Each retained sequence needed at least a six-nucleotide match to both a V gene segment and a J gene segment. Rearrangements were called productive when the CDR3 lacked stop codons and stayed in frame with V and J; all others were non-productive. Following IMGT convention, CDR3 was defined as the stretch from the second conserved V-encoded cysteine to the conserved J-encoded phenylalanine. The earlier analysis of a few hundred of the donors excluded sequences that lacked an unambiguous match to a single V gene segment. In an earlier analysis of approximately 560 of the donors, a V segment was called functional when productive rearrangements were above 56.7%, and segregating when the standard deviation between donors exceeded 5%. A statistical classification framework was developed to diagnose cytomegalovirus status using the catalog of TCR beta chain sequences. A later analysis assigned V and J genes by comparing TCR nucleotide sequences with IMGT/GENE-DB human TR gene sequences. Using the TCRdist pipeline, a later analysis assigned CDR3 sequences along with most-parsimonious VDJ recombination scenarios. A later analysis defined each TCR beta chain by its CDR3 amino acid sequence plus V-gene family, and excluded reads lacking a unique V-gene family. In a later analysis, a few hundred highly shared, low-generation-probability nucleotide sequences were removed to address suspected cross-contamination and a sequencing artifact. In a later analysis, a clonal expansion index was calculated for each public chain from normalized within-repertoire ranks of inferred template counts. In a later analysis, generation probabilities were computed with a VDJ recombination model fitted to out-of-frame rearrangements, and the resulting probabilities were checked against IGoR. In a later analysis, hypergeometric tests were used to score TCR-TCR, TCR-HLA and TCR-CMV co-occurrence, with a repertoire-size bias correction applied to TCR pairs. A later analysis estimated false discovery rates by permuting HLA or CMV assignments 20 times. In a later analysis, co-occurring TCRs were grouped with DBSCAN, and TCRdist sequence similarity was added when clustering was performed within HLA-allele-positive subsets. Repertoires with fewer than 30,000 or more than 120,000 public chains, plus five repertoires with anomalous nucleotide sharing, were excluded from co-occurrence clustering. TCRdb holds this immuneACCESS table with in-frame rearrangements only. Some clones are missing; in checked studies, unresolved V genes explain under half, and the rest has no known cause. That table furnishes V, J and clone size, whereas the DNA furnished D and trimming. Counted in this sample were under 150,000 clones; about four fifths of them appeared once. About 2.3% of the sample lies in the top ten.

This TCR came from a male donor in good health and CMV-seronegative. Material: PBMCs.

The CDR3 region has the sequence CASSLGTSGGGNEQFF. The DNA reads as follows: TGCGCCAGCAGTCTCGGGACTAGCGGAGGGGGCAATGAGCAGTTCTTC. The rearranged segments are TRBV4-3 and TRBJ2-1; 11 bases in between match TRBD2. The CDR3, cysteine through phenylalanine, is 16 amino acids long. Of the read, only the CDR3 DNA is kept; its 48 bases are in frame from base 1. The CDR1 and CDR2 encoded by the germline V gene are LGHNA and YSLEER. The germline V end is reduced by 6 bases and the J end by 6 bases; junction bases left unmatched: 10.